These T cell receptor beta chains were read from a single sample in a study of T cells in narcolepsy. Assay used: immunoSEQ multiplex PCR; TCRdb lists only in-frame clones, some missing. The profile shows roughly 27,000 clones, approximately 89% of them singletons. The source material was CD45RA- memory CD4+ T cells from PBMCs. All receptors come from a human donor with narcolepsy. The CDR3 runs from the conserved cysteine through the conserved F or W. The D gene is left open where the match is weak. The size of a clone is reported for some rows only, either as once, few or many, or as a class for expanded clones.

>NA|TRBV9|few|TRBJ1-6
CASSPQGGTNSPLHF
TGTGCCAGCAGCCCTCAGGGAGGGACTAATTCACCCCTCCACTTT
>TRBD2|TRBV7-2|NA|TRBJ2-1
CASSLVPPRGGGFNEQFF
TGTGCCAGCAGCTTAGTTCCCCCGCGGGGGGGCGGTTTCAATGAGCAGTTCTTC
>NA|TRBV29-1|NA|TRBJ2-1
CSVERTSLDNEQFF
TGCAGCGTTGAGAGGACTTCGTTGGACAATGAGCAGTTCTTC
>TRBD2|TRBV6-1|NA|TRBJ2-5
CASSRGGAQETQYF
TGTGCCAGCAGCCGGGGGGGGGCTCAAGAGACCCAGTACTTC
>NA|TRBV19|once|TRBJ1-2
CASSTQMPHYGYTF
TGTGCCAGTAGTACCCAGATGCCTCACTATGGCTACACCTTC
>NA|TRBV7-8|once|TRBJ1-5
CASSLISGEVQPQHF
TGTGCCAGCAGCTTAATCTCCGGGGAGGTTCAGCCCCAGCATTTT
>NA|TRBV5-6|NA|TRBJ1-1
CASSLGPAGGTEAFF
TGTGCCAGCAGCTTAGGACCCGCTGGAGGCACTGAAGCTTTCTTT
>NA|TRBV6-5|NA|TRBJ2-4
CASNQSGNKQYF
TGTGCCAGCAATCAGTCCGGAAACAAACAGTACTTC
>NA|TRBV6-1|NA|TRBJ2-1
CASRGDTRSYNEQFF
TGTGCCAGCAGAGGGGACACCCGATCCTACAATGAGCAGTTCTTC
>NA|TRBV7-2|NA|TRBJ2-1
CASSAYYRNEQFF
TGTGCCAGCAGCGCGTACTACCGAAATGAGCAGTTCTTC
>NA|TRBV19|NA|TRBJ2-4
CASMESRTPNIQYF
TGTGCCAGTATGGAGTCCAGGACCCCAAACATTCAGTACTTC
>TRBD1|TRBV6-5|NA|TRBJ1-1
CASSPDRVGTEAFF
TGTGCCAGCAGTCCCGACAGGGTCGGTACTGAAGCTTTCTTT
>NA|TRBV2|NA|TRBJ2-3
CASRPRDVDTQYF
TGTGCCAGCCGGCCCCGCGATGTTGATACGCAGTATTTT
>NA|TRBV7-8|NA|TRBJ1-2
CASSLQRTDGYTF
TGTGCCAGCAGCTTACAGCGCACGGATGGCTACACCTTC
>TRBD2|TRBV2|once|TRBJ2-3
CASSQRGGTDTQYF
TGTGCCAGCAGTCAGCGGGGGGGCACAGATACGCAGTATTTT
>TRBD2|TRBV9|NA|TRBJ2-1
CASTEGGGATSYNEQFF
TGTGCCAGCACCGAGGGCGGGGGGGCGACATCCTACAATGAGCAGTTCTTC
>NA|TRBV5-4|NA|TRBJ2-2
CASSPQPGTGELFF
TGTGCCAGCAGCCCTCAGCCGGGCACCGGGGAGCTGTTTTTT
>NA|TRBV7-9|NA|TRBJ2-3
CASSLAVSTDTQYF
TGTGCCAGCAGCTTAGCGGTCAGCACAGATACGCAGTATTTT
>NA|TRBV5-1|once|TRBJ2-1
CASIPPGDEQFF
TGCGCCAGCATCCCCCCCGGGGATGAGCAGTTCTTC
>TRBD1|TRBV7-9|NA|TRBJ1-1
CASSLASGGHKEAFF
TGTGCCAGCAGCTTAGCGTCAGGGGGACACAAAGAAGCTTTCTTT
>NA|TRBV7-6|few|TRBJ1-1
CASSLEGRGSYTEAFF
TGTGCCAGCAGCTTAGAAGGAAGGGGTAGTTACACTGAAGCTTTCTTT
>NA|TRBV19|NA|TRBJ1-1
CASSASRNTEAFF
TGTGCCAGTTCTGCTTCCAGGAACACTGAAGCTTTCTTT
>NA|TRBV6-5|NA|TRBJ1-4
CASSYGGPNEKLFF
TGTGCCAGCAGTTACGGGGGTCCCAATGAAAAACTGTTTTTT
>TRBD2|TRBV11-2|NA|TRBJ2-1
CASSVGLAGVNEQFF
TGTGCCAGCAGCGTAGGACTAGCGGGGGTAAATGAGCAGTTCTTC
>NA|TRBV7-9|NA|TRBJ2-7
CASSPGRGYEQYF
TGTGCCAGCAGCCCGGGGAGAGGTTACGAGCAGTACTTC
>NA|TRBV19|NA|TRBJ2-7
CASSTSGIYEQYF
TGTGCCAGTAGTACCTCAGGGATTTACGAGCAGTACTTC
>TRBD1|TRBV11-3|few|TRBJ2-2
CASSLDGTGAGMFF
TGTGCCAGCAGCTTAGATGGGACAGGGGCTGGCATGTTTTTT
>TRBD2|TRBV4-1|NA|TRBJ2-5
CASSPTSGGGETQYF
TGCGCCAGCAGCCCGACTAGCGGGGGAGGAGAGACCCAGTACTTC
>NA|TRBV2|NA|TRBJ2-7
CASRQGLYEQYF
TGTGCCAGCAGGCAGGGTCTCTACGAGCAGTACTTC
>NA|TRBV11-3|NA|TRBJ2-3
CASSLDMAGRDTQYF
TGTGCCAGCAGCTTAGATATGGCGGGGAGGGATACGCAGTATTTT
>NA|TRBV6-5|NA|TRBJ2-5
CASSYVRDGETQYF
TGTGCCAGCAGTTACGTGAGGGATGGGGAGACCCAGTACTTC
>TRBD1|TRBV5-1|NA|TRBJ1-2
CASSFGQGGAGGYTF
TGCGCCAGCAGCTTCGGACAGGGTGGGGCCGGTGGCTACACCTTC
>NA|TRBV6-1|NA|TRBJ1-4
CASSAGTASNEKLFF
TGTGCCAGCAGTGCCGGGACGGCATCTAATGAAAAACTGTTTTTT
>NA|TRBV7-2|NA|TRBJ2-7
CASSLEGPRYEQYF
TGTGCCAGCAGCTTAGAGGGGCCCCGATACGAGCAGTACTTC
>NA|TRBV6-1|NA|TRBJ1-5
CASSPGRWGNQPQHF
TGTGCCAGCAGCCCCGGGAGGTGGGGCAATCAGCCCCAGCATTTT
>TRBD1|TRBV10-3|NA|TRBJ2-3
CAISGLKTGVHTDTQYF
TGTGCCATCAGTGGGTTGAAAACAGGGGTCCACACAGATACGCAGTATTTT
>NA|TRBV6-5|few|TRBJ1-1
CASSYAREKAEAFF
TGTGCCAGCAGTTACGCCAGGGAGAAGGCTGAAGCTTTCTTT
>NA|TRBV29-1|NA|TRBJ2-3
CSVERGGRDTQYF
TGCAGCGTTGAGAGGGGGGGGCGTGATACGCAGTATTTT
>NA|TRBV5-1|NA|TRBJ1-1
CASSLASGRTEAFF
TGCGCCAGCAGCTTGGCCTCAGGGCGAACTGAAGCTTTCTTT
>TRBD2|TRBV11-2|once|TRBJ2-5
CASSPRLADTSTQYF
TGTGCCAGCAGCCCCCGACTAGCGGACACTTCGACCCAGTACTTC
>TRBD1|TRBV6-1|NA|TRBJ2-3
CAAHRGTDTQYF
TGTGCAGCGCACAGGGGGACAGATACGCAGTATTTT
>NA|TRBV6-5|NA|TRBJ1-4
CASSYGGSNEKLFF
TGTGCCAGCAGTTACGGGGGAAGTAATGAAAAACTGTTTTTT
>TRBD1|TRBV5-4|NA|TRBJ2-5
CASSLRQGAETQYF
TGTGCCAGCAGCTTGCGGCAGGGGGCGGAGACCCAGTACTTC
>NA|TRBV5-8|NA|TRBJ1-2
CASSRLLVHGYTF
TGTGCCAGCAGCCGCCTACTCGTCCATGGGTACACCTTC
>NA|TRBV11-2|NA|TRBJ1-4
CASSLSQGASEKLFF
TGTGCCAGCAGCTTATCCCAGGGCGCAAGTGAAAAACTGTTTTTT
>TRBD1|TRBV7-9|NA|TRBJ2-7
CASRPGTGTYEQYF
TGTGCCAGCAGGCCCGGGACAGGGACCTACGAGCAGTACTTC
>NA|TRBV6-1|NA|TRBJ1-6
CASSGGGRQWSPLHF
TGTGCCAGCAGTGGGGGGGGGCGGCAGTGGTCACCCCTCCACTTT
>NA|TRBV10-3|NA|TRBJ2-7
CAISEQDSYEQYF
TGTGCCATCAGTGAACAGGACTCCTACGAGCAGTACTTC
>NA|TRBV10-1|NA|TRBJ1-2
CASPRPRYGYTF
TGCGCCAGCCCCCGCCCCCGTTATGGCTACACCTTC
>NA|TRBV18|few|TRBJ1-3
CASSPPSGVNTIYF
TGTGCCAGCTCACCACCCTCTGGGGTGAACACCATATATTTT
>NA|TRBV29-1|NA|TRBJ1-5
CSVGVDQPQHF
TGCAGCGTTGGAGTTGATCAGCCCCAGCATTTT
>TRBD2|TRBV19|NA|TRBJ2-5
CASRGTSGVWETQYF
TGTGCCAGTAGAGGGACTAGCGGGGTTTGGGAGACCCAGTACTTC
>NA|TRBV19|NA|TRBJ1-6
CASSTRDGYNSPLHF
TGTGCCAGTAGTACCAGGGACGGTTACAATTCACCCCTCCACTTT
>NA|TRBV12-5|NA|TRBJ2-7
CASGLLSRSYEQYF
TGTGCTAGTGGTTTGCTCAGCAGGTCCTACGAGCAGTACTTC
>NA|TRBV11-3|NA|TRBJ2-3
CASSLGGVAKGTDTQYF
TGTGCCAGCAGCTTAGGGGGGGTAGCCAAAGGCACAGATACGCAGTATTTT
>TRBD1|TRBV7-8|NA|TRBJ1-6
CASRFGTDNSPLHF
TGTGCCAGCAGGTTCGGGACAGATAATTCACCCCTCCACTTT
>TRBD1|TRBV6-5|NA|TRBJ1-3
CAIQDRDSTGNTIYF
TGTGCCATACAGGACCGGGACAGTACTGGAAACACCATATATTTT